Below, 2 T cell receptor beta chains from the same sample are listed, as sequenced in a study of blood T cell repertoires in COVID-19. Using immunoSEQ multiplex PCR, the repertoire was profiled, and TCRdb retains in-frame clones only, with some absent. The sample lists 250,000 or so clones; 70% to 90% were seen once. The material sequenced was PBMCs or T cells enriched from blood (not recorded which). The origin of the receptors is a man over 45 who had been exposed to COVID-19.

J is TRBJ1-1 and V is TRBV7-8; D uncertain. There are 14 residues in the CDR3. Germline V gives CDR1 SGHVS, CDR2 FQNEAQ. V was trimmed by 0 bases and J by 0 bases, leaving 5 bases between them. The CDR3 reads CASSLASMNTEAFF. Here the CDR3 DNA reads TGTGCCAGCAGCTTAGCTTCCATGAACACTGAAGCTTTCTTT.

V and J are TRBV5-6 and TRBJ1-2; no clear D. The V gene's germline CDR1 is SGHDT and CDR2 YYEEEE. The CDR3 is 14 amino acids. Trimming removed 4 bases at V and 2 bases at J, with 12 bases between. CDR3 amino acids: CASSDYDRNYGYTF. CDR3 in DNA: TGTGCCAGCAGCGACTACGACCGAAACTATGGCTACACCTTC.